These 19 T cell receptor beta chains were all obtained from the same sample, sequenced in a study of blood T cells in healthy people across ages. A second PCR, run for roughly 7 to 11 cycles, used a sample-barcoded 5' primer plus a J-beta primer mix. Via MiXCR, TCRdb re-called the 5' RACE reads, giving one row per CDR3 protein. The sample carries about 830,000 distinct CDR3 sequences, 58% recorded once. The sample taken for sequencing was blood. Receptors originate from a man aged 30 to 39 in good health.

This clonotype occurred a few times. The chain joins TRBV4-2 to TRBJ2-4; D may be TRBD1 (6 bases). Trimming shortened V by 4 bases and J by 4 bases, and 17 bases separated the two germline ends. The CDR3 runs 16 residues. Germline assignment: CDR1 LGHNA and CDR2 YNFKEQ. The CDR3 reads CASSRSATGTKNIQYF. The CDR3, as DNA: TGTGCCAGCAGCCGATCCGCAACCGGGACAAAAAACATTCAGTACTTC.

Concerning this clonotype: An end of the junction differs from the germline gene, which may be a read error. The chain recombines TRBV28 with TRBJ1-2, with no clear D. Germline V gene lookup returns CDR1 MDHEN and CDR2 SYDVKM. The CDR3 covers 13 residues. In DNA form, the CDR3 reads TGCGCCAGCAGACCGACAACCGTCTATGGCTACACCTTC. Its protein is CASRPTTVYGYTF.

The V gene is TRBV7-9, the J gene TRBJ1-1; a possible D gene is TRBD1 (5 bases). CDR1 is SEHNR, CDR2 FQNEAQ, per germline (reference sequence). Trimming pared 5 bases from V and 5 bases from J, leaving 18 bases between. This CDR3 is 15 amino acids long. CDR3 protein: CASSPPIGGVTEAFF. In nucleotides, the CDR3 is TGTGCCAGCAGCCCACCTATCGGGGGGGTTACTGAAGCTTTCTTT.

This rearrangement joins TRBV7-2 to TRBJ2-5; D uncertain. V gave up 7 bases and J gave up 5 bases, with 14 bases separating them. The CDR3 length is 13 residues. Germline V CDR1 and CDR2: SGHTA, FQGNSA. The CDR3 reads CASTLGRTETQYF. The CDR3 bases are TGTGCCAGCACCTTGGGCAGGACGGAGACCCAGTACTTC. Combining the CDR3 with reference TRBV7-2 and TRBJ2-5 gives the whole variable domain GAGVSQSPSNKVTEKGKDVELRCDPISGHTALYWYRQSLGQGLEFLIYFQGNSAPDKSGLPSDRFSAERTGGSVSTLTIQRTQQEDSAVYLCASTLGRTETQYFGPGTRLLVL.

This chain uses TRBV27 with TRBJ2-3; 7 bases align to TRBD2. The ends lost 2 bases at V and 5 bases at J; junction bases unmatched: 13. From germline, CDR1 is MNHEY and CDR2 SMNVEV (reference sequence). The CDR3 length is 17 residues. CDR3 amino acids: CASSLGGAGPRRDTQYF. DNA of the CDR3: TGTGCCAGCAGTTTAGGGGGAGCGGGACCGCGGAGAGATACGCAGTATTTT.

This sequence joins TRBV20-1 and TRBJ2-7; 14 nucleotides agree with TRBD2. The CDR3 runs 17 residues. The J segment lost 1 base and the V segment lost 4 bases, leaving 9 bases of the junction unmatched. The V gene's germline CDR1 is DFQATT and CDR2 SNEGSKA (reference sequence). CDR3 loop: CSATQTSGGAFSYEQYF. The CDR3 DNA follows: TGCAGTGCTACCCAGACTAGCGGGGGGGCTTTTTCCTACGAGCAGTACTTC.

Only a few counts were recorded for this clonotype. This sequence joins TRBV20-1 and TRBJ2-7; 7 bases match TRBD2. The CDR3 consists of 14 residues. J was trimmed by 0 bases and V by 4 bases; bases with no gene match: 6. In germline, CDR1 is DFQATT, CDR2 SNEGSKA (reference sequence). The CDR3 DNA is TGCAGTGCTAACAAAGCGGGGAGCTCCTACGAGCAGTACTTC. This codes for CSANKAGSSYEQYF.

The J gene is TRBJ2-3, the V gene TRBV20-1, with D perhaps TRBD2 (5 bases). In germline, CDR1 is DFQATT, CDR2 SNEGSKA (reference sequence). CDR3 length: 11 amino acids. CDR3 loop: CTAEGTDTQYF. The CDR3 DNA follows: TGCACTGCGGAGGGCACAGATACGCAGTATTTT.

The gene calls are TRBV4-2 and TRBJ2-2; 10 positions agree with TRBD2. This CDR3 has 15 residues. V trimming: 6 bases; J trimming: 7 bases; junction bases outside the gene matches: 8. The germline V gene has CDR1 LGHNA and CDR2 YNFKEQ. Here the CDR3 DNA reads TGTGCCAGCAGTGGCTCTAGCGGGAGATTCGGGGAGCTGTTTTTT. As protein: CASSGSSGRFGELFF.

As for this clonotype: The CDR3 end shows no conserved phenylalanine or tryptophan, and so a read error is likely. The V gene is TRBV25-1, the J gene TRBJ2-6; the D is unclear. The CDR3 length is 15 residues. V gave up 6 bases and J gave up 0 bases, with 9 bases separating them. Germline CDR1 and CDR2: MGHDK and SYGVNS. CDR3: CASSRVGSGANVLTL. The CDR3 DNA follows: TGTGCCAGCAGCCGGGTAGGCTCTGGGGCCAACGTCCTGACTTTA.

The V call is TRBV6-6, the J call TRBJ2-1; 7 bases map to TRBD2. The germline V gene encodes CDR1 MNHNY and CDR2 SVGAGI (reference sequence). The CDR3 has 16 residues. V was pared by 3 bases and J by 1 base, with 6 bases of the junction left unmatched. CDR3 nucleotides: TGTGCCAGCAGTTATCGTGCGGGAGTGTCCTACAATGAGCAGTTCTTC. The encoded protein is CASSYRAGVSYNEQFF.

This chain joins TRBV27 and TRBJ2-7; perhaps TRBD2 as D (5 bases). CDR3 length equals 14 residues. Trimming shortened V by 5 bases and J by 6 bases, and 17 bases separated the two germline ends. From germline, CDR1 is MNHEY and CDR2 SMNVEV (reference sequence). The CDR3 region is CASSLRSGMCEQYF. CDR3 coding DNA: TGTGCCAGCAGTCTCCGTTCGGGAATGTGCGAGCAGTACTTC.

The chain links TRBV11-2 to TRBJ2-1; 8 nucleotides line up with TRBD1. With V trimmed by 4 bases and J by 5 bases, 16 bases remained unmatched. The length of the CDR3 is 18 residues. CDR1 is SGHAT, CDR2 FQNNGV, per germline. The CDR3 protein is CASSSTRGLVSRDNEQFF. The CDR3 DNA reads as TGTGCCAGCAGCTCTACCAGGGGGCTGGTCTCCAGGGACAATGAGCAGTTCTTC.

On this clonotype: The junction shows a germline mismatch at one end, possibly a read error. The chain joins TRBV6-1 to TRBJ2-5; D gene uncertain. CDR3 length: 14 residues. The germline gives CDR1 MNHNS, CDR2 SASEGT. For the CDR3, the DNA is TGTGCCAGCAGTGAAGACAGCCGCCAAGGGACCCAGTACTTC. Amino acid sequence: CASSEDSRQGTQYF.

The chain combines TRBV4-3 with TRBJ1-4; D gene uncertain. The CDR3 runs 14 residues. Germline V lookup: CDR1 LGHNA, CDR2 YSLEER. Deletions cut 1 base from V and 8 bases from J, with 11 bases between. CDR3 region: CASSQGMVGEKLFF. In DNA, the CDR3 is TGCGCCAGCAGCCAAGGGATGGTTGGCGAAAAACTGTTTTTT.

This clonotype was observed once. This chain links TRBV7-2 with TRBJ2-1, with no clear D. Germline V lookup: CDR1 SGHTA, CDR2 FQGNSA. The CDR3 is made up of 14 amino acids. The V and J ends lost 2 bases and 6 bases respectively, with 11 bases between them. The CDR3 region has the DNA TGTGCCAGCAGCTTATCGTACAGACTCAATGAGCAGTTCTTC. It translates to CASSLSYRLNEQFF.

As DNA, the CDR3 is TGTGCCACCAGTCGGGCGGGAGATAGCACAGATACGCAGTATTTT. Translating gives CATSRAGDSTDTQYF. The chain links TRBV24-1 to TRBJ2-3; TRBD2 agrees at 7 bases. V lost 6 bases and J lost 0; bases outside the gene matches: 5. Germline V CDR1 and CDR2: KGHDR, SFDVKD. There are 15 residues in the CDR3.

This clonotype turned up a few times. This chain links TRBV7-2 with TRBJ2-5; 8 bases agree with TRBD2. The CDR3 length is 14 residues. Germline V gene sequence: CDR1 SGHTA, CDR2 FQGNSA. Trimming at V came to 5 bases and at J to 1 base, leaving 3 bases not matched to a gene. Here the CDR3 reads CASSRGTSQETQYF. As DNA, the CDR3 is TGTGCCAGCAGCCGAGGGACTAGCCAAGAGACCCAGTACTTC.

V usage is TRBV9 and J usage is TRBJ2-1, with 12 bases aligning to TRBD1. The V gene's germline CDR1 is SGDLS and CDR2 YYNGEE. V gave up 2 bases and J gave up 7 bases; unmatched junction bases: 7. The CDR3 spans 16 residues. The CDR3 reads CASSVAGQGADNEQFF. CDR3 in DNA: TGTGCCAGCAGCGTGGCGGGACAGGGGGCCGATAATGAGCAGTTCTTC.